Following are 11 T cell receptor beta chains from one sample sequenced in a study of blood T cell repertoires in COVID-19. TCRdb's table, derived via immunoSEQ multiplex PCR, lists solely in-frame clones and lacks some. The sample has about 190,000 clones, approximately 86% seen once. The specimen sequenced was peripheral blood. The source of these receptors is an elderly man with COVID-19, enrolled during active disease.

This chain joins TRBV7-9 and TRBJ1-1; D unresolved. The CDR3 extends over 15 amino acids. Germline V gives CDR1 SEHNR, CDR2 FQNEAQ (reference sequence). V was clipped by 3 bases and J by 0 bases, with 11 bases between them. The CDR3 is CASSFGAGLNTEAFF. In nucleotides, the CDR3 is TGTGCCAGCAGCTTCGGCGCAGGATTGAACACTGAAGCTTTCTTT.

This chain links TRBV3-1 (or the pseudogene TRBV3-2) with TRBJ1-4; D might be TRBD1 (6 bases). With 4 bases removed from V and 5 bases from J, the gap between germline ends came to 11 bases. This CDR3 spans 14 amino acids. Germline V CDR1 and CDR2: LGHDT, YNNKEL (reference sequence). DNA of the CDR3: TGTGCCAGCAGCCTCACAGGGTGGAATGAAAAACTGTTTTTT. Amino acids: CASSLTGWNEKLFF.

The chain links TRBV5-4 to TRBJ1-2; D is possibly TRBD1 (5 bases). This CDR3 has 14 residues. Germline CDR1 SGHNT, CDR2 YYREEE (reference sequence). V lost 4 bases and J 7 bases, leaving 17 bases between the germline ends. The CDR3 loop is CASSPGRRRAGYTF. The CDR3 DNA follows: TGTGCCAGCAGCCCTGGTAGGCGCAGGGCTGGCTACACCTTC. The whole variable domain, remainder taken from reference TRBV5-4 and TRBJ1-2, is ETGVTQSPTHLIKTRGQQVTLRCSSQSGHNTVSWYQQALGQGPQFIFQYYREEENGRGNFPPRFSGLQFPNYSSELNVNALELDDSALYLCASSPGRRRAGYTFGSGTRLTVV.

The chain combines TRBV5-1 with TRBJ2-3; D is possibly TRBD1 (6 bases). The germline V gene has CDR1 SGHRS and CDR2 YFSETQ. V lost 4 bases, J lost 0 bases, and 15 bases lay in between. This CDR3 comprises 16 residues. CDR3 sequence reads: CASSPRTESSTDTQYF. CDR3 DNA sequence: TGCGCCAGCAGCCCCCGGACAGAATCTAGCACAGATACGCAGTATTTT.

V gene TRBV5-1 combines with J gene TRBJ1-1; 7 bases match TRBD1. With V trimmed by 4 bases and J by 0 bases, 6 bases remained unmatched. CDR1 SGHRS and CDR2 YFSETQ come from the germline V gene. This CDR3 comprises 15 residues. This chain's CDR3 is CASSRDSLLNTEAFF. The CDR3 DNA reads as TGCGCCAGCAGCCGGGACAGCCTCTTGAACACTGAAGCTTTCTTT.

Only a few counts were recorded for this clone. The chain carries TRBV5-1 and TRBJ1-6; possible D gene TRBD1, 5 bases. Germline assignment: CDR1 SGHRS and CDR2 YFSETQ. CDR3 size: 14 residues. The V end lost 7 bases, the J end lost 11 bases, and 19 bases lay between the germline ends. The CDR3 nucleotides read TGCGCCAGCGGGAGGGGCGAGTCTGGGACACCCCTCCACTTT. This sequence encodes CASGRGESGTPLHF.

The V call is TRBV7-3, the J call TRBJ2-7; D uncertain. The CDR3 sequence is 13 residues long. Per the germline V gene, CDR1 is SGHTA and CDR2 is FQGTGA. The V gene lost 4 bases and the J gene lost 6 bases, with 13 bases spanning the gap. The CDR3 is CASSSSVLSEQYF. DNA for the CDR3: TGTGCCAGCAGCTCCTCTGTCCTCTCCGAGCAGTACTTC.

The rearrangement joins TRBV28 to TRBJ1-5, with D perhaps TRBD1 (6 bases). Trimming removed 2 bases at V and 7 bases at J, with 15 bases between. This CDR3 has 15 residues. Germline V gene sequence: CDR1 MDHEN, CDR2 SYDVKM. The CDR3, as DNA: TGTGCCAGCAGTTTAGTTTCAGGGGCTAGACAGCCCCAGCATTTT. Residues: CASSLVSGARQPQHF.

This clone has more than one count but fewer than ten. The chain couples TRBV6-5 to TRBJ1-5; 8 nucleotides agree with TRBD1. With 2 bases clipped from V and 7 bases from J, the junction kept 7 bases outside the gene matches. In germline, CDR1 is MNHEY, CDR2 SVGAGI. This CDR3 is 15 amino acids long. The CDR3 sequence is CASSYRVQGAQPQHF. CDR3 coding DNA: TGTGCCAGCAGTTACCGCGTCCAGGGGGCCCAGCCCCAGCATTTT.

This chain links TRBV18 with TRBJ2-4, with TRBD1 identical over 8 bases. The trim removed 6 bases at V and 8 bases at J, leaving 9 bases unmatched. The germline V gene encodes CDR1 KGHSH and CDR2 LQKENI. The CDR3 totals 14 residues. This chain's CDR3 is CASSPPRGPDIQYF. The CDR3, as DNA: TGTGCCAGCTCCCCCCCCAGGGGGCCAGACATTCAGTACTTC.

In its sample, this clone was seen a few times. The rearrangement uses TRBV4-2 and TRBJ1-5; D is uncertain. There are 16 residues in the CDR3. Trimming took off 1 base at V and 0 bases at J, with 10 bases between the two ends. Germline V CDR1 and CDR2: LGHNA, YNFKEQ. The CDR3 loop reads CASSQGADYSNQPQHF. CDR3 DNA: TGTGCCAGCAGCCAAGGGGCAGACTATAGCAATCAGCCCCAGCATTTT.